One sample yielded the 30 T cell receptor beta chains listed below, sequenced in a study of blood T cells in healthy people across ages. Sample-barcoded 5' priming and a J-beta primer mix drove a second PCR of roughly 7 to 11 cycles. Each CDR3 protein gets one entry after TCRdb re-called the 5' RACE reads with MiXCR. In the table there are under 1,000,000 distinct CDR3 sequences, around 45% of which are singletons. The specimen was blood. The receptors were sampled from an elderly man in good health.

The gene calls are TRBV7-2 and TRBJ2-7; D gene ambiguous. The J call may be wrong; the DNA end is better matched by TRBJ2-5. The CDR3 sequence is 15 residues long. Germline values: CDR1 SGHTA, CDR2 FQGNSA. This CDR3 is CASSPQVRPHGTQYF. CDR3 coding DNA: TGTGCCAGCAGCCCCCAGGTGAGGCCCCATGGGACCCAGTACTTC.

This clonotype was seen more than once but under ten times. The chain has TRBV20-1 and TRBJ2-7; TRBD1 matches at 10 bases. The V gene's germline CDR1 is DFQATT and CDR2 SNEGSKA (reference sequence). The CDR3 consists of 15 residues. V lost 0 bases to trimming and J lost 6 bases; unmatched junction nucleotides: 8. The CDR3 DNA is TGCAGTGCTAGAGATTTATCGGGACAGGGGCGCGAGCAGTACTTC. It yields the protein CSARDLSGQGREQYF.

Concerning this clonotype itself: A clone one base away is much larger, so this may be a read error. This chain links TRBV7-9 with TRBJ2-3; no clear D gene. Trimming pared 4 bases from V and 0 bases from J, leaving 5 bases between. Germline CDR1 reads SEHNR; CDR2 reads FQNEAQ (reference sequence). The CDR3 spans 13 residues. CDR3 amino acids: CASSSWSTDTQYF. The CDR3, as DNA: TGTGCCAGCAGCTCTTGGAGCACAGATACGCAGTATTTT.

As for this clonotype: This could be a read error, since a much larger clone is one nucleotide away. The genes are TRBV5-1 and TRBJ2-7; D perhaps matches TRBD1 (5 bases). With 6 bases removed from V and 3 bases from J, the gap between germline ends came to 16 bases. Germline assignment: CDR1 SGHRS and CDR2 YFSETQ. The CDR3 runs to 14 residues. The CDR3 here is CASIFWQDNYEQYF. The CDR3 coding sequence is TGCGCCAGCATCTTCTGGCAGGACAACTACGAGCAGTACTTC.

The chain links TRBV20-1 to TRBJ2-5; 12 bases line up with TRBD2. The V and J ends lost 5 bases and 8 bases, in that order; junction bases with no gene match: 18. Germline V gene data show CDR1 as DFQATT and CDR2 as SNEGSKA (reference sequence). CDR3 length: 17 amino acids. This CDR3 reads CSADSSGTSGSRGTQYF. CDR3 nucleotide sequence: TGCAGTGCTGATTCATCCGGGACTAGCGGGTCGAGGGGTACCCAGTACTTC.

This clonotype was detected only a few times. The chain combines TRBV5-1 with TRBJ1-1; TRBD1 might be the D (6 bases). The CDR3 consists of 14 residues. The V end lost 0 bases, the J end lost 4 bases, and 10 bases lay between the germline ends. Germline lookup yields CDR1 SGHRS and CDR2 YFSETQ. The CDR3 sequence is CASSLASTGTEAFF. The CDR3, as DNA: TGCGCCAGCAGCTTGGCGTCGACAGGCACTGAAGCTTTCTTT.

The chain carries TRBV7-2 and TRBJ2-1; D gene ambiguous. The germline V gene encodes CDR1 SGHTA and CDR2 FQGNSA. The CDR3 contains 13 residues. V was cut by 7 bases and J by 1 base, with 8 bases left in between. In DNA, the CDR3 is TGTGCCAGCACCTCGTGGTCCTACAATGAGCAGTTCTTC. It is translated as CASTSWSYNEQFF.

This chain uses TRBV28 with TRBJ2-6; D gene unclear. CDR3 length: 16 amino acids. Germline loops: CDR1 MDHEN, CDR2 SYDVKM. V was cut by 10 bases and J by 0 bases, with 16 bases left in between. The CDR3 DNA follows: TGTGCCACCATAAGTTCCTTGGGCTCTGGGGCCAACGTCCTGACTTTC. This codes for CATISSLGSGANVLTF.

In this sample, this clonotype turned up a few times. The rearrangement joins TRBV11-2 to TRBJ2-1; D is uncertain. The V end lost 2 bases, the J end lost 1 base, and 9 bases lay between the germline ends. Germline CDR1 and CDR2: SGHAT and FQNNGV. The CDR3 is 15 residues long. CDR3 residues: CASSLPDRSYNEQFF. In DNA form, the CDR3 reads TGTGCCAGCAGCTTACCTGATCGGTCCTACAATGAGCAGTTCTTC.

The chain carries TRBV3-1 and TRBJ2-1; TRBD2 matches 12 bases. V trimming: 4 bases; J trimming: 6 bases; junction bases outside the gene matches: 7. Germline assignment: CDR1 LGHDT and CDR2 YNNKEL (reference sequence). The CDR3 covers 16 residues. The CDR3 DNA sequence: TGTGCCAGCAGCCCTCTAGCGGGAGGGCCGCCCAATGAGCAGTTCTTC. This sequence encodes CASSPLAGGPPNEQFF.

The V call is TRBV20-1, the J call TRBJ2-7; 7 bases match TRBD2. Germline CDR1 DFQATT, CDR2 SNEGSKA (reference sequence). This CDR3 is 17 amino acids long. The V and J ends lost 6 bases and 2 bases, in that order; junction bases with no gene match: 19. The CDR3 sequence is CSALGLAAGEFTYEQYF. CDR3 DNA sequence: TGCAGTGCCTTGGGGCTAGCGGCCGGCGAATTTACCTACGAGCAGTACTTC.

There are many counts of this clonotype. The chain links TRBV29-1 to TRBJ2-1, with D uncertain. Looked up from germline, CDR1 is SQVTM and CDR2 is ANQGSEA. The CDR3 contains 12 residues. Trimming took 3 bases from V and 3 from J, leaving 6 bases between them. This chain's CDR3 is CSVDNSYNEQFF. CDR3 bases: TGCAGCGTTGACAACAGCTACAATGAGCAGTTCTTC.

The chain links TRBV19 to TRBJ1-1; TRBD1 might be the D (5 bases). V was trimmed by 3 bases and J by 6 bases, leaving 14 bases between them. CDR3 length equals 14 residues. CDR1 and CDR2 from the germline V gene are LNHDA and SQIVND (reference sequence). DNA for the CDR3: TGTGCCAGTAGTATTGGCGGGGGTGGGCCTGAAGCTTTCTTT. Its translation is CASSIGGGGPEAFF.

The sample holds a few counts of this clonotype. One end of the junction varies from germline; a read error may be responsible. The chain uses TRBV10-3 and TRBJ2-3; possibly TRBD1 or TRBD2 for D (5 bases each). The CDR3 is 13 amino acids. Germline CDR1 and CDR2: ENHRY and SYGVKD. The CDR3 DNA follows: TGTGCCAGCAGTAGGGACCTCACAGATACGCAGTATTTT. It yields the protein CASSRDLTDTQYF.

The chain employs TRBV28 and TRBJ2-1; 13 nucleotides line up with TRBD2. The J call may be faulty, since TRBJ2-7 better matches the DNA end. The CDR3 runs 19 residues. Looked up from germline, CDR1 is MDHEN and CDR2 is SYDVKM. In DNA, the CDR3 is TGTGCCACCATGGGACTAGCGGGGAATAGGTTCTTCTCCTACAATGAGCAGTACTTC. Protein sequence: CATMGLAGNRFFSYNEQYF.

V and J are TRBV7-9 and TRBJ2-7; D ambiguous. This CDR3 is built from 14 residues. The germline CDR1 and CDR2 sequences are SEHNR and FQNEAQ (reference sequence). V lost 4 bases, J lost 0 bases, and 10 bases lay in between. The CDR3 sequence: CASSSTTSSYEQYF. CDR3 DNA sequence: TGTGCCAGCAGCTCAACCACGAGCTCCTACGAGCAGTACTTC.

This clonotype came up a few times. The chain employs TRBV13 and TRBJ2-3; 8 nucleotides align to TRBD2. CDR1 PRHDT and CDR2 FYEKMQ come from the germline V gene (reference sequence). The CDR3 loop spans 16 amino acids. The V gene end was trimmed by 1 base and the J gene end by 1 base; junction bases not matched to a gene: 4. In nucleotides, the CDR3 is TGTGCCAGCAGCTTAGCGAGCGGGAGTGGCACAGATACGCAGTATTTT. Its protein is CASSLASGSGTDTQYF. Full variable domain (rest looked up from reference TRBV13 and TRBJ2-3): AAGVIQSPRHLIKEKRETATLKCYPIPRHDTVYWYQQGPGQDPQFLISFYEKMQSDKGSIPDRFSAQQFSDYHSELNMSSLELGDSALYFCASSLASGSGTDTQYFGPGTRLTVL.

This clonotype occurred a few times. The gene calls are TRBV20-1 and TRBJ2-3; TRBD2 aligns across 14 bases. V lost 5 bases to trimming and J lost 2 bases; unmatched junction nucleotides: 9. The CDR3 length is 17 residues. Germline CDR1 is DFQATT and CDR2 is SNEGSKA (reference sequence). Here the CDR3 DNA reads TGCAGTGCTCTTTATGTGGGACTAGCGGGAGTCACAGATACGCAGTATTTT. Residues: CSALYVGLAGVTDTQYF.

This chain joins TRBV6-6 and TRBJ1-5, with TRBD1 identical over 7 bases. The ends lost 4 bases at V and 4 bases at J; junction bases unmatched: 7. CDR1 is MNHNY, CDR2 SVGAGI, per germline (reference sequence). This CDR3 spans 15 amino acids. Written as DNA, the CDR3 is TGTGCCAGCAGTTTTCTAGGGGGCGGTAATCAGCCCCAGCATTTT. Translation: CASSFLGGGNQPQHF.

The CDR3 spells CSARDLTDEKLFF. The DNA for the CDR3 is TGCAGTGCTAGAGATTTGACAGATGAAAAACTGTTTTTT. This chain connects TRBV20-1 to TRBJ1-4; weak D call: TRBD1 (5 bases). This CDR3 spans 13 amino acids. Trimming stripped 0 bases from V and 6 bases from J, with 8 bases between. Per the germline V gene, CDR1 is DFQATT and CDR2 is SNEGSKA (reference sequence).

In its sample, this clonotype was seen a few times. Germline is not matched at one junction end, which may reflect a read error. The rearrangement joins TRBV5-4 to TRBJ1-2; 11 positions agree with TRBD1. CDR3 length equals 14 residues. Germline values: CDR1 SGHNT, CDR2 YYREEE (reference sequence). For the CDR3, the DNA is TGTGCCAGCAGCCGGGACAGGGGGACTGGGGGCTACACTTTC. It specifies CASSRDRGTGGYTF.

This clonotype was seen a handful of times. J is TRBJ2-3 and V is TRBV2; 7 bases map to TRBD2. The germline V gene encodes CDR1 SNHLY and CDR2 FYNNEI. The CDR3 runs to 15 residues. J lost 4 bases, V lost 4 bases, and 8 bases had no gene match. CDR3 bases: TGTGCCAGCAGTGGGGTAGCGGGTTCCCCAGATACGCAGTATTTT. This codes for CASSGVAGSPDTQYF.

J is TRBJ2-1 and V is TRBV3-1; the D gene is possibly TRBD1 (8 bases). The CDR3 extends over 15 amino acids. Trimming pared 3 bases from V and 6 bases from J, leaving 15 bases between. Looked up from germline, CDR1 is LGHDT and CDR2 is YNNKEL (reference sequence). The DNA of the CDR3 is TGTGCCAGCAGCCAGAACAGGGGGGGCTCCAATGAGCAGTTCTTC. Protein product: CASSQNRGGSNEQFF.

Ten or more counts support this clonotype. The chain links TRBV12-3 or TRBV12-4 to TRBJ2-1; maybe TRBD1 (5 bases). The CDR3 covers 14 residues. Trimming stripped 3 bases from V and 10 bases from J, with 16 bases between. This chain's CDR3 is CASSLGRVDNEQFF. The CDR3 DNA reads as TGTGCCAGCAGTTTGGGCAGGGTCGATAACGAGCAGTTCTTC.

This rearrangement joins TRBV7-3 to TRBJ2-7, with TRBD1 as a possible D gene (6 bases). V dropped 1 base and J dropped 5 bases, with 9 bases sitting between them. CDR1 and CDR2 from the germline V gene are SGHTA and FQGTGA. The CDR3 loop spans 13 amino acids. DNA of the CDR3: TGTGCCAGCAGCTTAAACAGGGCCAACGAGCAGTACTTC. It translates to CASSLNRANEQYF.

The chain employs TRBV27 and TRBJ1-2; D call uncertain. The CDR3 runs to 12 residues. Trimming shortened V by 8 bases and J by 8 bases, and 15 bases separated the two germline ends. Germline lookup yields CDR1 MNHEY and CDR2 SMNVEV (reference sequence). CDR3 DNA: TGTGCCAGCCCTACCCTATCGAGGGGCTACACCTTC. Its translation is CASPTLSRGYTF.

In its sample, this clonotype was seen a few times. The CDR3 nucleotides read TGTGCCAGCAGCTCGACCGGGACAGCCTACAATGAGCAGTTCTTC. As protein: CASSSTGTAYNEQFF. The V call is TRBV7-2, the J call TRBJ2-1, with TRBD1 matching over 7 bases. The CDR3 is 15 residues long. Looked up from germline, CDR1 is SGHTA and CDR2 is FQGNSA. J was trimmed by 2 bases and V by 4 bases; bases with no gene match: 5. The full variable domain, in which reference TRBV7-2 and TRBJ2-1 provide the parts outside the CDR3, is GAGVSQSPSNKVTEKGKDVELRCDPISGHTALYWYRQSLGQGLEFLIYFQGNSAPDKSGLPSDRFSAERTGGSVSTLTIQRTQQEDSAVYLCASSSTGTAYNEQFFGPGTRLTVL.

The chain combines TRBV20-1 with TRBJ2-1; the match to TRBD2 covers 8 bases. Germline V CDR1 and CDR2: DFQATT, SNEGSKA (reference sequence). The CDR3 totals 18 residues. Trimming removed 0 bases from V and 4 bases from J; junction bases left unmatched: 14. The CDR3: CSARDYSTTSEFYNEQFF. The CDR3, as DNA: TGCAGTGCTAGAGATTATAGTACGACTAGCGAGTTTTACAATGAGCAGTTCTTC.

This clonotype came up a few times. This clone may be a read error of a much larger clone one base away. The chain combines TRBV6-2 or TRBV6-3 with TRBJ2-1, with 9 positions matching TRBD2. Matching the DNA end better, TRBJ2-7 makes the J call doubtful. CDR3 length: 15 residues. Germline V gene sequence: CDR1 MNHEY, CDR2 SVGEGT. CDR3 loop: CASSPGTSIHNEQYF. Here the CDR3 DNA reads TGTGCCAGCAGCCCCGGGACTAGCATCCACAATGAGCAGTACTTC.

CDR3 residues: CASSTGTSGVDEQFF. The CDR3 DNA follows: TGTGCCAGCAGCACCGGGACTAGCGGGGTCGATGAGCAGTTCTTC. This rearrangement joins TRBV11-2 to TRBJ2-1; 13 bases align to TRBD2. Germline V gene lookup returns CDR1 SGHAT and CDR2 FQNNGV. V shed 5 bases and J 8 bases; nucleotides not matched to a gene: 6. CDR3 length: 15 amino acids. The entire variable domain, with the rest obtained from reference TRBV11-2 and TRBJ2-1, is as follows: EAGVAQSPRYKIIEKRQSVAFWCNPISGHATLYWYQQILGQGPKLLIQFQNNGVVDDSQLPKDRFSAERLKGVDSTLKIQPAKLEDSAVYLCASSTGTSGVDEQFFGPGTRLTVL.